The 16 T cell receptor beta chains below all came from one sample that was sequenced in a study of T cell responses to AZD1222 COVID-19 vaccine. The protocol was immunoSEQ multiplex PCR, while the TCRdb copy is restricted to in-frame clones and leaves out a portion. This table has 180,000 or so clones, about nine tenths appearing once. Material: peripheral blood, obtained 28 days after the second AZD1222 dose. All receptors come from an adult who received the AZD1222 COVID-19 vaccine.

The chain recombines TRBV29-1 with TRBJ1-5, with D uncertain. Germline CDR1 reads SQVTM; CDR2 reads ANQGSEA. V lost 0 bases and J 7 bases, leaving 10 bases between the germline ends. CDR3 length: 13 amino acids. The CDR3 reads CSVEETAGQPQHF. Here the CDR3 DNA reads TGCAGCGTTGAAGAAACGGCGGGGCAGCCCCAGCATTTT.

This rearrangement joins TRBV6-6 to TRBJ2-7; D perhaps matches TRBD2 (6 bases). CDR3 size: 14 residues. Per the germline V gene, CDR1 is MNHNY and CDR2 is SVGAGI (reference sequence). Between the trimmed V and J ends, which lost 5 bases and 3 bases, there was a span of 14 bases. CDR3 in amino acids: CASSPHSGSYEQYF. CDR3 nucleotides: TGTGCCAGCAGTCCCCATAGCGGAAGCTACGAGCAGTACTTC.

This clone was found a few times. This chain joins TRBV2 and TRBJ1-1; maybe TRBD1 (5 bases). The germline V gene encodes CDR1 SNHLY and CDR2 FYNNEI. This CDR3 contains 14 residues. V was clipped by 6 bases and J by 11 bases, with 22 bases between them. The CDR3 DNA reads TGTGCCAGCAGGAGCGTGGGGCAGACGCGCGGTGCTTTCTTT. Translating it yields CASRSVGQTRGAFF.

This sequence joins TRBV7-2 and TRBJ1-3; TRBD1 might be the D (5 bases). The CDR3 is 11 amino acids. Between the trimmed V and J ends, which lost 3 bases and 10 bases, there was a span of 7 bases. CDR1 and CDR2 from the germline V gene are SGHTA and FQGNSA. CDR3 in DNA: TGTGCCAGCAGCTTTGACAGTACCATATATTTT. It yields the protein CASSFDSTIYF.

The chain joins TRBV28 to TRBJ1-1; tentatively, D is TRBD1 (6 bases). The CDR3 is 16 residues long. In germline, CDR1 is MDHEN, CDR2 SYDVKM. Deletions cut 3 bases from V and 4 bases from J, with 18 bases between. CDR3 sequence (DNA): TGTGCCAGCAGTTTCGCGGGCAGGGGACGGGTCACTGAAGCTTTCTTT. Encoded protein: CASSFAGRGRVTEAFF.

The rearrangement links TRBV3-1 (or the pseudogene TRBV3-2) to TRBJ2-3; D gene unclear. The CDR3 has 15 amino acids. Between the trimmed V and J ends, which lost 1 base and 0 bases, there was a span of 8 bases. CDR1 and CDR2 from the germline V gene are LGHDT and YNNKEL (reference sequence). The CDR3 loop is CASSQVLLSTDTQYF. The DNA of the CDR3 is TGTGCCAGCAGCCAAGTCCTCCTTAGCACAGATACGCAGTATTTT.

This chain joins TRBV19 and TRBJ1-6, with D uncertain. Trimming took off 5 bases at V and 7 bases at J, with 18 bases between the two ends. In germline, CDR1 is LNHDA, CDR2 SQIVND (reference sequence). CDR3 length: 16 residues. In DNA, the CDR3 is TGTGCCAGTAGTGTGGAGGAGGGTGGTAGGAATTCACCCCTCCACTTT. It specifies CASSVEEGGRNSPLHF.

This clone was observed once. The chain uses TRBV7-9 and TRBJ2-5; the D is unclear. The V gene's germline CDR1 is SEHNR and CDR2 FQNEAQ (reference sequence). The V and J ends lost 1 base and 0 bases respectively, with 18 bases between them. This CDR3 is built from 18 residues. Here the CDR3 reads CASSLGVRLAVYQETQYF. CDR3 sequence (DNA): TGTGCCAGCAGCTTAGGGGTCAGGCTGGCGGTCTACCAAGAGACCCAGTACTTC.

CDR3 in DNA: TGTGCCAGCAGCTCGGGACCGGGGGAGAATGAAAAACTGTTTTTT. Its translation: CASSSGPGENEKLFF. This chain connects TRBV7-9 to TRBJ1-4, with TRBD1 as a possible D gene (5 bases). CDR3 length: 15 amino acids. Germline V CDR1 and CDR2: SEHNR, FQNEAQ (reference sequence). V lost 4 bases and J 5 bases, leaving 14 bases between the germline ends.

The genes are TRBV4-3 and TRBJ2-5; no clear D. Looked up from germline, CDR1 is LGHNA and CDR2 is YSLEER. V was pared by 0 bases and J by 5 bases, with 10 bases between. The length of the CDR3 is 14 residues. CDR3: CASSQDLYGETQYF. The CDR3 DNA follows: TGCGCCAGCAGCCAAGATCTCTACGGCGAGACCCAGTACTTC.

The rearrangement links TRBV6-5 to TRBJ2-4; no reliable D call. The ends were cut back, 8 bases at V and 6 bases at J, with 14 bases in the middle. CDR1 is MNHEY, CDR2 SVGAGI, per germline. The CDR3 spans 13 residues. The CDR3 nucleotides are TGTGCCAGCGCTCCCGCCCGAGGAAACATTCAGTACTTC. Protein sequence: CASAPARGNIQYF.

The chain joins TRBV12-5 to TRBJ2-1; no definite D call. V was pared by 1 base and J by 10 bases, with 11 bases between. From germline, CDR1 is LGHNT and CDR2 FRNRAP. This CDR3 is 13 amino acids long. The CDR3 bases are TGTGCTAGTGGTTTGGGTTCAGGCGCCGAGCAGTTCTTC. Translation gives CASGLGSGAEQFF.

V is TRBV30 and J is TRBJ2-5; 12 bases align to TRBD2. V gave up 0 bases and J gave up 4 bases; unmatched junction bases: 0. The germline V gene has CDR1 GTSNPN and CDR2 SVGIG (reference sequence). The CDR3 contains 14 residues. The CDR3 loop reads CAWSVLAGGETQYF. CDR3 coding DNA: TGTGCCTGGAGTGTACTAGCGGGGGGAGAGACCCAGTACTTC.

This clone was observed a few times. The V and J genes are TRBV19 and TRBJ1-2, with 8 nucleotides matching TRBD1. The CDR3 length is 15 residues. The V and J ends lost 5 bases and 4 bases, in that order; junction bases with no gene match: 9. Germline lookup yields CDR1 LNHDA and CDR2 SQIVND (reference sequence). The CDR3 spells CASSALGQGGYGYTF. The DNA of the CDR3 is TGTGCCAGTAGTGCCCTTGGACAGGGAGGCTATGGCTACACCTTC.

The chain recombines TRBV2 with TRBJ2-1; D is undetermined. Trimming shortened V by 4 bases and J by 6 bases, and 7 bases separated the two germline ends. This CDR3 is 12 amino acids long. Germline V CDR1 and CDR2: SNHLY, FYNNEI. In nucleotides, the CDR3 is TGTGCCAGCAGTGTGGACCTCAATGAGCAGTTCTTC. Translating it yields CASSVDLNEQFF.

The chain uses TRBV14 and TRBJ1-1; no definite D call. Germline CDR1 is SGHDN and CDR2 is FVKESK. The CDR3 totals 14 residues. Trimming shortened V by 1 base and J by 5 bases, and 11 bases separated the two germline ends. The chain's CDR3 is CASSQGPLGTEAFF. The CDR3 region has the DNA TGTGCCAGCAGCCAAGGCCCATTGGGGACTGAAGCTTTCTTT.